Below are 19 T cell receptor beta chains sequenced from a single sample in a study of a mutant IDH1 vaccine in newly diagnosed glioma (dated by TCRdb to the early 2020s). The protocol used for the library was the immunoSEQ multiplex PCR assay. TCRdb obtained this table from immuneACCESS and retained in-frame rearrangements with V and J assigned. These tables miss some clones; where compared with another copy, unresolved V genes account for less than half of the shortfall, and the remainder is unexplained. The sample table lists about 56,000 clones, 87% of them with a count of one. The top ten constitute under 1.5% of the sample. This specimen's time point label, per the study, means: week 23, last vaccination. Each vaccine dose was 300 ug of a 20-mer mutant IDH1 peptide in Montanide, given subcutaneously with topical imiquimod. Their target antigens are unknown. Sequencing was performed on PBMCs, taken from a glioma patient whose treatment included an IDH1 peptide vaccine. The receptors originated from a man aged 35 to 55 with glioma.

The V gene is TRBV7-9, the J gene TRBJ2-1, with TRBD1 matching over 8 bases. Germline CDR1 reads SEHNR; CDR2 reads FQNEAQ (reference sequence). This CDR3 is built from 16 residues. V lost 4 bases and J lost 7; bases outside the gene matches: 12. The CDR3 is CASSWTKTGVSNEQFF. The DNA of the CDR3 is TGTGCCAGCAGCTGGACAAAGACAGGGGTGTCGAATGAGCAGTTCTTC.

This clone was counted between two and nine times. The chain joins TRBV9 to TRBJ2-2; 7 bases map to TRBD2. This CDR3 has 15 amino acids. V trimming: 2 bases; J trimming: 5 bases; junction bases outside the gene matches: 6. Germline V gene data show CDR1 as SGDLS and CDR2 as YYNGEE. This CDR3 reads CASSVGGLGTGELFF. In nucleotides, the CDR3 is TGTGCCAGCAGCGTGGGAGGGCTCGGTACCGGGGAGCTGTTTTTT.

The chain is built from TRBV7-3 and TRBJ2-5, with TRBD2 as a possible D gene (5 bases). Germline assignment: CDR1 SGHTA and CDR2 FQGTGA. The CDR3 sequence is 15 residues long. V was cut by 4 bases and J by 4 bases, with 16 bases left in between. CDR3 bases: TGTGCCAGCAGCTCCTACACCGGAGGAGGAGAGACCCAGTACTTC. This codes for CASSSYTGGGETQYF. Variable domain in full (rest from reference TRBV7-3 and TRBJ2-5): GAGVSQTPSNKVTEKGKYVELRCDPISGHTALYWYRQSLGQGPEFLIYFQGTGAADDSGLPNDRFFAVRPEGSVSTLKIQRTERGDSAVYLCASSSYTGGGETQYFGPGTRLLVL.

This chain connects TRBV7-8 to TRBJ2-7; the D gene is possibly TRBD2 (6 bases). Trimming left V 1 base short and J 6 bases short, with 16 bases between. This CDR3 spans 15 amino acids. The V gene's germline CDR1 is SGHVS and CDR2 FQNEAQ. CDR3 nucleotide sequence: TGTGCCAGCAGCTTAGGGGCGGGAACGGGGCGCGAGCAGTACTTC. Its translation: CASSLGAGTGREQYF.

This chain uses TRBV5-1 with TRBJ2-1; the match to TRBD2 covers 8 bases. V lost 4 bases and J lost 6; bases outside the gene matches: 12. The length of the CDR3 is 16 residues. Germline V gives CDR1 SGHRS, CDR2 YFSETQ. CDR3 sequence: CASSPGDSSGGNEQFF. As DNA, the CDR3 is TGCGCCAGCAGCCCTGGGGACTCCAGCGGGGGCAATGAGCAGTTCTTC.

The J gene is TRBJ1-5, the V gene TRBV5-1; D is unresolved. Per germline, CDR1 SGHRS and CDR2 YFSETQ. V gave up 7 bases and J gave up 4 bases, with 15 bases separating them. This CDR3 spans 14 amino acids. CDR3 coding DNA: TGCGCCAGCCCCTGGTGGGTGGGAAATCAGCCCCAGCATTTT. Amino acids: CASPWWVGNQPQHF.

The rearrangement uses TRBV7-9 and TRBJ2-5, with D tentatively TRBD2 (5 bases). Germline loops: CDR1 SEHNR, CDR2 FQNEAQ (reference sequence). The CDR3 length is 16 residues. Trimming pared 0 bases from V and 5 bases from J, leaving 16 bases between. The CDR3 region is CASSLAIVATGETQYF. DNA of the CDR3: TGTGCCAGCAGCTTAGCGATAGTGGCGACGGGGGAGACCCAGTACTTC.

This clone rates as medium-sized. The V and J genes are TRBV19 and TRBJ1-5; D call uncertain. The ends were cut back, 0 bases at V and 6 bases at J, with 9 bases in the middle. In germline, CDR1 is LNHDA, CDR2 SQIVND (reference sequence). The CDR3 has 14 amino acids. The CDR3 coding sequence is TGTGCCAGTAGTATAGATGGAGGAAGTCAGCCCCAGCATTTT. This sequence encodes CASSIDGGSQPQHF.

The chain recombines TRBV27 with TRBJ2-7, with D perhaps TRBD1 (5 bases). Trimming removed 6 bases from V and 2 bases from J, with 8 bases in between. Germline V gene data show CDR1 as MNHEY and CDR2 as SMNVEV (reference sequence). The CDR3 loop spans 12 amino acids. CDR3 in DNA: TGTGCCAGCAGCGACAGCACCTACGAGCAGTACTTC. This sequence encodes CASSDSTYEQYF.

The rearrangement joins TRBV10-3 to TRBJ2-7; TRBD2 aligns across 7 bases. This CDR3 is 16 amino acids long. Germline loops: CDR1 ENHRY, CDR2 SYGVKD. The ends lost 4 bases at V and 5 bases at J; junction bases unmatched: 14. The CDR3 protein is CAISGPFGGSRDEQYF. The CDR3 DNA sequence: TGTGCCATCAGTGGCCCCTTTGGCGGGAGTCGCGACGAGCAGTACTTC.

This clone was detected only a few times. Here the CDR3 reads CASSLQGATEKLFF. CDR3 nucleotides: TGTGCCAGCAGCTTGCAGGGGGCGACCGAAAAACTGTTTTTT. The chain has TRBV5-4 and TRBJ1-4; 8 positions match TRBD1. The CDR3 sequence is 14 residues long. V was pared by 1 base and J by 8 bases, with 4 bases of the junction left unmatched. The germline V gene encodes CDR1 SGHNT and CDR2 YYREEE (reference sequence).

The table lists this clone with a few counts. J is TRBJ2-3 and V is TRBV5-1; possibly TRBD1 or TRBD2 for D (5 bases each). V was shortened by 3 bases and J by 1 base, with 12 bases between the two germline ends. The CDR3 runs to 15 residues. Germline loops: CDR1 SGHRS, CDR2 YFSETQ. CDR3 DNA: TGCGCCAGCAGCTCTGGTCTGGGGGGCACAGATACGCAGTATTTT. Protein: CASSSGLGGTDTQYF. Variable domain in full (rest from reference TRBV5-1 and TRBJ2-3): KAGVTQTPRYLIKTRGQQVTLSCSPISGHRSVSWYQQTPGQGLQFLFEYFSETQRNKGNFPGRFSGRQFSNSRSEMNVSTLELGDSALYLCASSSGLGGTDTQYFGPGTRLTVL.

The chain uses TRBV5-4 and TRBJ2-2, with 9 bases fitting TRBD2. V lost 6 bases to trimming and J lost 4 bases; unmatched junction nucleotides: 7. The CDR3 is 15 amino acids. Germline V gene data show CDR1 as SGHNT and CDR2 as YYREEE (reference sequence). CDR3 amino acids: CASTRAGGSTGELFF. In DNA, the CDR3 is TGTGCCAGCACTAGAGCGGGGGGAAGCACCGGGGAGCTGTTTTTT.

The V call is TRBV6-5, the J call TRBJ1-1; a weak D match, TRBD1 (6 bases). Germline V lookup: CDR1 MNHEY, CDR2 SVGAGI. The V end was cut by 0 bases, the J end by 5 bases, with 13 bases between. The CDR3 has 15 residues. CDR3: CASSYSRWGQTEAFF. Here the CDR3 DNA reads TGTGCCAGCAGTTACTCGAGGTGGGGGCAAACTGAAGCTTTCTTT.

About this clone: Germline is not matched at one junction end, which may reflect a read error. The chain joins TRBV10-3 to TRBJ2-4, with 8 bases identical to TRBD2. This CDR3 comprises 15 residues. Germline V CDR1 and CDR2: ENHRY, SYGVKD. CDR3 region: CAISIIAGTKSIQYF. CDR3 DNA sequence: TGTGCCATCAGCATAATAGCGGGAACGAAAAGCATTCAGTACTTC.

The chain recombines TRBV4-3 with TRBJ1-5, with D possibly TRBD1 on 5 matching bases. Germline V gene lookup returns CDR1 LGHNA and CDR2 YSLEER. V lost 0 bases, J lost 3 bases, and 21 bases lay in between. The CDR3 is made up of 19 amino acids. The CDR3 here is CASSQEVSRGADSNQPQHF. The CDR3 nucleotides read TGCGCCAGCAGCCAAGAGGTGTCGAGGGGCGCGGATTCCAATCAGCCCCAGCATTTT.

The chain combines TRBV9 with TRBJ2-2, with a weak D call TRBD2 (5 bases). Trimming removed 2 bases from V and 2 bases from J, with 16 bases in between. The CDR3 covers 17 residues. Per germline, CDR1 SGDLS and CDR2 YYNGEE. The CDR3 reads CASSVDYTHLNTGELFF. The CDR3 DNA follows: TGTGCCAGCAGCGTTGACTATACCCATCTAAACACCGGGGAGCTGTTTTTT.

The chain employs TRBV7-2 and TRBJ2-7; D perhaps matches TRBD1 (5 bases). V was shortened by 5 bases and J by 5 bases, with 10 bases between the two germline ends. This CDR3 region has 12 residues. CDR1 and CDR2 from the germline V gene are SGHTA and FQGNSA. CDR3 amino acids: CASSATGNEQYF. The DNA of the CDR3 is TGTGCCAGCAGCGCTACAGGAAACGAGCAGTACTTC.

The count of this clone is one. This rearrangement joins TRBV6-5 to TRBJ1-1; no definite D call. V lost 2 bases to trimming and J lost 6 bases, with 16 bases between them. Germline loops: CDR1 MNHEY, CDR2 SVGAGI. This CDR3 spans 15 amino acids. The CDR3 loop reads CASSYEGPGGPEAFF. The CDR3 nucleotides read TGTGCCAGCAGTTACGAGGGCCCCGGTGGGCCTGAAGCTTTCTTT.